This TCR beta chain is from a study of blood T cell repertoires in COVID-19. Turning to the study itself: From the United States, Italy and Spain came samples of acute and convalescent COVID-19.

The CDR3 contains 17 residues. The V gene end was trimmed by 5 bases and the J gene end by 7 bases; junction bases not matched to a gene: 15. Germline values: CDR1 LGHDT, CDR2 YNNKEL (reference sequence). Produced via immunoSEQ multiplex PCR; TCRdb's table is partial and in-frame only. The profile shows under 250,000 clones, under 90% of them singletons. The Seattle site enrolled patients during active infection and followed them longitudinally. The sample taken for sequencing was peripheral blood. The sequence was collected from a man in his fifties or sixties with COVID-19, enrolled during active disease. The chain is built from TRBV3-1 (or the pseudogene TRBV3-2) and TRBJ1-4; TRBD1 agrees at 8 bases. CDR3: CASSTSPDRAWGEKLFF. The CDR3 DNA is TGTGCCAGCAGCACAAGTCCGGACAGGGCCTGGGGTGAAAAACTGTTTTTT.